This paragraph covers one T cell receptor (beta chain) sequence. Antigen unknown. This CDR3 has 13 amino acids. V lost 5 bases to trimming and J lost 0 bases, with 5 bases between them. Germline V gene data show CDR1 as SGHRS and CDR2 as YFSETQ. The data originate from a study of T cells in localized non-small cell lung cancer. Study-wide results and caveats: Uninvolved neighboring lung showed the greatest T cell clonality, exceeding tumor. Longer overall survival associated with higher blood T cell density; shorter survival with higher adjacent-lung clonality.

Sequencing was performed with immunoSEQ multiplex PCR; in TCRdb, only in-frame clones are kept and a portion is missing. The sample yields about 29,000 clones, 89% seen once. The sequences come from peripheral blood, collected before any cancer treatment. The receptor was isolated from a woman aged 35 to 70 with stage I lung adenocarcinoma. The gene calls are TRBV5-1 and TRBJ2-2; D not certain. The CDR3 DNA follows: TGCGCCAGCAGACACGCGAACACCGGGGAGCTGTTTTTT. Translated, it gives CASRHANTGELFF.